This TCR beta chain was captured in a study of T-cell reconstitution after alpha-beta-depleted transplantation in children. Molecular barcoding with unique molecular identifiers was used for the TCRbeta library. TCRdb re-derived calls from the PCR reads in MiXCR, one entry per CDR3 protein. The sample gives 80,000 or so distinct CDR3 sequences, roughly 14% of which show up once; 25% to 30% is in the top ten. CDR1 is MDHEN and CDR2 is SYDVKM in the germline V gene. V lost 2 bases and J 3 bases, leaving 15 bases between the germline ends. The CDR3 is 16 amino acids. The chain couples TRBV28 to TRBJ2-3; D is uncertain. The TCR comes from a male patient aged 2 to 9 who had a stem cell transplant for acute lymphoblastic leukemia, so the T cells may come from the graft donor. The specimen was PBMCs, mostly from graft donor cells, collected 180 days after TCRalphabeta/CD19-depleted stem cell transplant. The CDR3 nucleotides are TGTGCCAGCAGTTTAGATATCGGACGAAGGACAGATACGCAGTATTTT. Protein product: CASSLDIGRRTDTQYF.